These T cell receptor beta chains were read from a single sample in a study of T cell clonotyping in hematopoietic cell transplantation. Here immunoSEQ multiplex PCR was the method, and the copy in TCRdb shows in-frame clones only, minus some. The sample has approximately 3,000 clones, approximately 90% seen once. Sequenced material: PBMCs, taken at the time of graft-versus-host disease after allogeneic stem cell transplant. These receptors all stem from a male patient between 60 and 69 years old who had an allogeneic stem cell transplant from a related donor, so the T cells may come from the graft donor. Some clones in this sample may be carry-over from other donors' samples. Each CDR3 is given with its conserved first and last residue. A D gene is named only where the DNA matches it firmly. Where a row states a size, it is once, few, many or the class of an expanded clone; other rows omit it.

abundance: .; d_gene: .; j_gene: TRBJ1-5; v_gene: TRBV27; CDR3nt: TGTGCCAGCAGTTTCGGGTGGGGCAATCAGCCCCAGCATTTT; CDR3aa: CASSFGWGNQPQHF
abundance: once; d_gene: .; j_gene: TRBJ2-2; v_gene: TRBV7-3; CDR3nt: TGTGCCAGCAGCTCGACAATAACCGGGGAGCTGTTTTTT; CDR3aa: CASSSTITGELFF
abundance: .; d_gene: TRBD2; j_gene: TRBJ2-5; v_gene: TRBV28; CDR3nt: TGTGCCAGCAGTGGGAGCGGGGAAGAGACCCAGTACTTC; CDR3aa: CASSGSGEETQYF
abundance: once; d_gene: TRBD2; j_gene: TRBJ2-3; v_gene: TRBV7-2; CDR3nt: TGTGCCAGCACATTAGCGGGGGTAGTATCAGATACGCAGTATTTT; CDR3aa: CASTLAGVVSDTQYF
abundance: .; d_gene: TRBD1; j_gene: TRBJ1-2; v_gene: TRBV5-5; CDR3nt: TGTGCCAGCAGCCGACGGACAGGGGAGGACTATGGCTACACCTTC; CDR3aa: CASSRRTGEDYGYTF
abundance: once; d_gene: TRBD1; j_gene: TRBJ2-7; v_gene: TRBV12-5; CDR3nt: TGTGCGAGTCGAGGGGGCGCATGGCACGAGCAGTACTTC; CDR3aa: CASRGGAWHEQYF
abundance: .; d_gene: .; j_gene: TRBJ1-5; v_gene: TRBV19; CDR3nt: TGTGCCAGTAGTATAGTGGGGGTCAATCAGCCCCAGCATTTT; CDR3aa: CASSIVGVNQPQHF
abundance: .; d_gene: .; j_gene: TRBJ1-1; v_gene: TRBV19; CDR3nt: TGTGCCAGTAGTATGGGGGGGGTGAACACTGAAGCTTTCTTT; CDR3aa: CASSMGGVNTEAFF
abundance: .; d_gene: .; j_gene: TRBJ2-7; v_gene: TRBV6-5; CDR3nt: TGTGCCAGCAGTTCACTCGGCCTCGCCTACGAGCAGTACTTC; CDR3aa: CASSSLGLAYEQYF
abundance: .; d_gene: TRBD2; j_gene: TRBJ2-1; v_gene: TRBV6-1; CDR3nt: TGTGCCAGCAGACTCGTAGCGGGGTTGCACAATGAGCAGTTCTTC; CDR3aa: CASRLVAGLHNEQFF